This TCR beta chain is from a study of radiotherapy plus CTLA-4 blockade in lung cancer. Study summary: Approximately 18% of patients responded objectively, and 31% achieved disease control.

This CDR3 is 11 amino acids long. Germline-derived CDR1 and CDR2 are GTSNPN and SVGIG (reference sequence). Trimming cost V 0 bases and J 7 bases, with 6 bases left between them. The study treated chemo-refractory metastatic non-small-cell lung cancer patients with focal radiation plus ipilimumab CTLA-4 blockade. The method was immunoSEQ multiplex PCR; TCRdb's version includes in-frame clones alone and lacks a portion of them. The repertoire includes 75,000 to 95,000 clones, more than 70% of them detected once, and roughly 13% sits in the top ten. Whole-study results and caveats: The best predictor of response was reported to be early blood T cell clone dynamics, with interferon-beta. Blood-borne expansion of tumor-derived TCR clones followed radiotherapy plus ipilimumab.

A note on this clone: The antigen remains undetermined. The sample carries other DNA sequences with the same CDR3.

The specimen was peripheral blood, collected from a patient treated with radiotherapy plus ipilimumab. This TCR derives from a human donor with non-small cell lung cancer that progressed on radiotherapy plus ipilimumab. The chain is built from TRBV30 and TRBJ1-1; D is unresolved. CDR3 DNA sequence: TGTGCCTGGAGTGTTGGAGGTGAAGCTTTCTTT. It yields the protein CAWSVGGEAFF. The whole variable domain, filled in from reference TRBV30 and TRBJ1-1, reads SQTIHQWPATLVQPVGSPLSLECTVEGTSNPNLYWYRQAAGRGLQLLFYSVGIGQISSEVPQNLSASRPQDRQFILSSKKLLLSDSGFYLCAWSVGGEAFFGQGTRLTVV.